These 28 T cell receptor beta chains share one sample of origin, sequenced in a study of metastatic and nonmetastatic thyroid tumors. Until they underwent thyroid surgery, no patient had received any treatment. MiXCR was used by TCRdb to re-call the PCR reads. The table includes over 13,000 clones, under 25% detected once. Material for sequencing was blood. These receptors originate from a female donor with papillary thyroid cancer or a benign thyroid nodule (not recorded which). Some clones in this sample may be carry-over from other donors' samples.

Here the CDR3 DNA reads TGTGCCAGCAGGCCACACTTAGGGACAGACCCAAGCTCTGGAAACACCATATATTTT. It specifies CASRPHLGTDPSSGNTIYF. V and J are TRBV11-1 and TRBJ1-3; TRBD1 agrees at 7 bases. The CDR3 consists of 19 residues. V shed 6 bases and J 0 bases; nucleotides not matched to a gene: 17. Germline CDR1 SGHAT, CDR2 FQDESV (reference sequence).

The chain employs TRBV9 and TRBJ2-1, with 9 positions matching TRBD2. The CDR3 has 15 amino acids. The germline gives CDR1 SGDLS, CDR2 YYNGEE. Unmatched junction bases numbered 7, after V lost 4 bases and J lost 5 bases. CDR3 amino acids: CASSTSGRPDNEQFF. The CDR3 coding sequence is TGTGCCAGCAGCACCAGCGGGAGGCCAGACAATGAGCAGTTCTTC.

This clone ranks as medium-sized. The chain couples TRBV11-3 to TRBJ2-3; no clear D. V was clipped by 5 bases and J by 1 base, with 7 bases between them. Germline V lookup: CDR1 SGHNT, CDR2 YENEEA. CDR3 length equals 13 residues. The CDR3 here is CASSPSGTDTQYF. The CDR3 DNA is TGTGCCAGCAGCCCCTCGGGCACAGATACGCAGTATTTT.

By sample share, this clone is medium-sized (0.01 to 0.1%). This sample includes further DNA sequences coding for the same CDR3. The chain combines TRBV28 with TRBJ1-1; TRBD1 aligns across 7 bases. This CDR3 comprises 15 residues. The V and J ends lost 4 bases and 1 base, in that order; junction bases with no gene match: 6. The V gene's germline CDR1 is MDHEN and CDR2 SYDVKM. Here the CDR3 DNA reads TGTGCCAGCAGTTACTTACAGGGGCCGAACACTGAAGCTTTCTTT. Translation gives CASSYLQGPNTEAFF.

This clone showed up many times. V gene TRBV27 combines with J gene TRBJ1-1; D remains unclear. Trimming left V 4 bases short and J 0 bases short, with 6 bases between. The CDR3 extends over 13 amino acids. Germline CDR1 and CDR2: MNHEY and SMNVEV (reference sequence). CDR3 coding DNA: TGTGCCAGCAGTTCCCTTTTGAACACTGAAGCTTTCTTT. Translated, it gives CASSSLLNTEAFF.

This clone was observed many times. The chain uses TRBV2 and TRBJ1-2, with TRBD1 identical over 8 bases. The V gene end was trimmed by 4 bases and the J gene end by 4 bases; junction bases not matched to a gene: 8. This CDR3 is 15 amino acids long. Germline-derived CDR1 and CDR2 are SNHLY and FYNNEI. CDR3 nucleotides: TGTGCCAGCAGTGCAGGACAGGGTGGAACCTATGGCTACACCTTC. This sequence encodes CASSAGQGGTYGYTF.

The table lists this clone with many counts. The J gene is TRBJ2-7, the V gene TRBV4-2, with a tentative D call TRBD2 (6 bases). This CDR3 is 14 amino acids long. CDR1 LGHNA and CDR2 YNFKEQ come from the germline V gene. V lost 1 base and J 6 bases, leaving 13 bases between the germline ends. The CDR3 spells CASSQGLLAGEQYF. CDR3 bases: TGTGCCAGCAGCCAAGGTTTACTAGCCGGCGAGCAGTACTTC.

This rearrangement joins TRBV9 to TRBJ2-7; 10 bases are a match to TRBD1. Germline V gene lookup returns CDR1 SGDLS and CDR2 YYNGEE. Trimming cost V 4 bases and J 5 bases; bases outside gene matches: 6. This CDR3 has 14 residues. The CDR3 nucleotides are TGTGCCAGCAGCCTCCGGGACAGGGGCAACGAGCAGTACTTC. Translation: CASSLRDRGNEQYF.

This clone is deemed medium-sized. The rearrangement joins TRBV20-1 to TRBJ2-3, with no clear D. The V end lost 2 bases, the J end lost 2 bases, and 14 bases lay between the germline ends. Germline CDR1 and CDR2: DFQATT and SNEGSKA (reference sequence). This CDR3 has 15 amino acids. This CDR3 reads CSARTAAPPTDTQYF. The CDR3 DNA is TGCAGTGCTAGAACGGCGGCCCCACCCACAGATACGCAGTATTTT.

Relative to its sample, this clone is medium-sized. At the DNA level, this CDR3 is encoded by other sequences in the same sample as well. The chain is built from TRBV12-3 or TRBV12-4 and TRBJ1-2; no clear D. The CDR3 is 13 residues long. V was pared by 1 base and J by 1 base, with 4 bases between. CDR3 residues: CASSLDGNYGYTF. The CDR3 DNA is TGTGCCAGCAGTTTAGACGGTAACTATGGCTACACCTTC.

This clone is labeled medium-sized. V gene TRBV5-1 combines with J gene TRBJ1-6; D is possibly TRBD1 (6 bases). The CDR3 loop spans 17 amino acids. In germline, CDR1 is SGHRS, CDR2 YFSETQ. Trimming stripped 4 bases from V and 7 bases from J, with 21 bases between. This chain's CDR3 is CASSLSGTRALNSPLHF. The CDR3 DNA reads TGCGCCAGCAGCCTTTCCGGGACAAGGGCCCTAAATTCACCCCTCCACTTT.

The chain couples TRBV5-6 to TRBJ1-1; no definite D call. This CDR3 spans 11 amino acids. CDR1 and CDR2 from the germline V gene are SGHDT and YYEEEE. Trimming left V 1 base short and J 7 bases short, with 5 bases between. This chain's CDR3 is CASSLLSEAFF. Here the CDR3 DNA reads TGTGCCAGCAGCTTGTTAAGTGAAGCTTTCTTT.

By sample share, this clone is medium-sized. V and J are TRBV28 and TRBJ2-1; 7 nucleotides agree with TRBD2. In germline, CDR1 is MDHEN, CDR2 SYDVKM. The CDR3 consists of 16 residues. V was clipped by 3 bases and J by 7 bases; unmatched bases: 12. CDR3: CASSFSRDYLPNEQFF. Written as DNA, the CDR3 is TGTGCCAGCAGTTTTTCCCGGGACTACCTGCCAAATGAGCAGTTCTTC. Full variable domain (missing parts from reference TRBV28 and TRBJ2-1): DVKVTQSSRYLVKRTGEKVFLECVQDMDHENMFWYRQDPGLGLRLIYFSYDVKMKEKGDIPEGYSVSREKKERFSLILESASTNQTSMYLCASSFSRDYLPNEQFFGPGTRLTVL.

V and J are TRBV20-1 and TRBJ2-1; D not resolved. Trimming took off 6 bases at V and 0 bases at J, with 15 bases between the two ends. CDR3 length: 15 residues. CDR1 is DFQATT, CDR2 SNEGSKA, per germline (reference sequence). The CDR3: CSATKTPSSYNEQFF. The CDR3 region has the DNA TGCAGTGCAACCAAGACCCCCAGCTCCTACAATGAGCAGTTCTTC.

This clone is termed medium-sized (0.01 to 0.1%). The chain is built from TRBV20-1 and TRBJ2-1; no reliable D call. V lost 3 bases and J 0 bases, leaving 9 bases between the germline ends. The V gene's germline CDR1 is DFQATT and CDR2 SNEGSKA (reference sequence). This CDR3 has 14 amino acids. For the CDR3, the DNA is TGCAGTGCTAGTCCTAGGGACTCCTACAATGAGCAGTTCTTC. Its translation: CSASPRDSYNEQFF.

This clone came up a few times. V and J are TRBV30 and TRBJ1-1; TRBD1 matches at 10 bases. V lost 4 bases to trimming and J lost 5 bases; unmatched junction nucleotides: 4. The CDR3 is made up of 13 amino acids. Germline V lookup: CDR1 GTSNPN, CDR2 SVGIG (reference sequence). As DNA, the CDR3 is TGTGCCTGGACGGACAGGGGGTATACTGAAGCTTTCTTT. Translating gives CAWTDRGYTEAFF.

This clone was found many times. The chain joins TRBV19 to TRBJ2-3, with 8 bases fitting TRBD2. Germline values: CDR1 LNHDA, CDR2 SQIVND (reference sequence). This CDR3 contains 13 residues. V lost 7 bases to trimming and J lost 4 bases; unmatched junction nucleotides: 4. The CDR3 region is CASKGLVADTQYF. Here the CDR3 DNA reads TGTGCCAGTAAGGGACTAGTAGCAGATACGCAGTATTTT.

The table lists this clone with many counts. The CDR3 nucleotides read TGTGCCAGCAGCTTGGGAACAGGGAATCAGCCCCAGCATTTT. Its protein is CASSLGTGNQPQHF. This chain links TRBV5-5 with TRBJ1-5, with D maybe TRBD1 (6 bases). Trimming took 0 bases from V and 4 from J, leaving 8 bases between them. Germline V lookup: CDR1 SGHKS, CDR2 YYEKEE (reference sequence). The CDR3 runs 14 residues.

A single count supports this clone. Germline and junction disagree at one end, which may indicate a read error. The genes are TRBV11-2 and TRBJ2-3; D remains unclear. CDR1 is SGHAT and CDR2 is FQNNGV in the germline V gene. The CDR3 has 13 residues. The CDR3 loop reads CAGSSRIWNTQYF. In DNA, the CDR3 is TGTGCCGGCAGCTCCCGGATATGGAATACGCAGTATTTT. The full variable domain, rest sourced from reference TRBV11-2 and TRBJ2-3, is EAGVAQSPRYKIIEKRQSVAFWCNPISGHATLYWYQQILGQGPKLLIQFQNNGVVDDSQLPKDRFSAERLKGVDSTLKIQPAKLEDSAVYLCAGSSRIWNTQYFGPGTRLTVL.

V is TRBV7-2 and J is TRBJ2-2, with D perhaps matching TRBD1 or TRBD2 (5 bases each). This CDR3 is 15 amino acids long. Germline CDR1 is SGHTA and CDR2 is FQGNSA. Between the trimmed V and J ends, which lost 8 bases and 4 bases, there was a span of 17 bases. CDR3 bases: TGTGCCAGCGGGTGGGGGACGTCCAGCACCGGGGAGCTGTTTTTT. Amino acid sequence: CASGWGTSSTGELFF.

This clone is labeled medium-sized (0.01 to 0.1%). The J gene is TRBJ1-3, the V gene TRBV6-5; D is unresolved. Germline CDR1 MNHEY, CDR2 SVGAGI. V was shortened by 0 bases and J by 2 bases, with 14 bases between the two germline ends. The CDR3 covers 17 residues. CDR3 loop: CASSYSAALRAGNTIYF. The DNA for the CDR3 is TGTGCCAGCAGTTACTCGGCAGCTCTGAGGGCTGGAAACACCATATATTTT.

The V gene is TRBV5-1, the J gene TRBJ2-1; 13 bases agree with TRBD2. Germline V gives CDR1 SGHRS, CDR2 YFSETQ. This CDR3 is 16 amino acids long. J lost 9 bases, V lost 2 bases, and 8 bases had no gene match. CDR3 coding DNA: TGCGCCAGCAGCTTACGGACTAGCGGGGGTCTGAGTGAGCAGTTCTTC. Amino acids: CASSLRTSGGLSEQFF.

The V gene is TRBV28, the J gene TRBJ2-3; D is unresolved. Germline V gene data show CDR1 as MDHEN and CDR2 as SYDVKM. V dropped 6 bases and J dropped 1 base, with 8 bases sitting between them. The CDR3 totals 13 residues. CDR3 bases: TGTGCCAGCAGAACTGGTCGCACAGATACGCAGTATTTT. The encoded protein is CASRTGRTDTQYF. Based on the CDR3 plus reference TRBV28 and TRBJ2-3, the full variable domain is DVKVTQSSRYLVKRTGEKVFLECVQDMDHENMFWYRQDPGLGLRLIYFSYDVKMKEKGDIPEGYSVSREKKERFSLILESASTNQTSMYLCASRTGRTDTQYFGPGTRLTVL.

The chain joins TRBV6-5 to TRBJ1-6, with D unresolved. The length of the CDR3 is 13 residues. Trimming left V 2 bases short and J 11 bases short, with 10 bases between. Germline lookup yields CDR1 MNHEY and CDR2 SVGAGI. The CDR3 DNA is TGTGCCAGCAGTTACGGCGCAGCCGCACCCCTCCACTTT. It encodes CASSYGAAAPLHF.

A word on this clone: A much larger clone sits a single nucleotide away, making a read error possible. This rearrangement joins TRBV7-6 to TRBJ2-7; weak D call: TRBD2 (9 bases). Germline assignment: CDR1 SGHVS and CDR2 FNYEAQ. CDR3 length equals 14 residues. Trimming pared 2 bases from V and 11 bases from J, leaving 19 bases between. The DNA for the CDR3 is TGTGCCAGCAGCTTAATGCAGGGGGCTAGCGGGAAGTACTTC. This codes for CASSLMQGASGKYF.

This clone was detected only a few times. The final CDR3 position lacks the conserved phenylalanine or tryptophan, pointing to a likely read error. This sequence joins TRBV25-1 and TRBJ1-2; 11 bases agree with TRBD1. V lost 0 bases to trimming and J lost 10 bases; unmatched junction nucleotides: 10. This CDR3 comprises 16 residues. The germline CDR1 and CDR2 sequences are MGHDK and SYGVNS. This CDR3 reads CASSEYSPGTGGIYTL. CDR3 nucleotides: TGTGCCAGCAGTGAATATAGCCCCGGGACAGGGGGTATCTACACCCTC.

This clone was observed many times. CDR3 DNA: TGTGCCAGCAGCGTTGGCAGGGAAGGGACTGAAGCTTTCTTT. This gives the protein CASSVGREGTEAFF. The V call is TRBV9, the J call TRBJ1-1; the D gene is possibly TRBD1 (5 bases). The ends were cut back, 2 bases at V and 5 bases at J, with 13 bases in the middle. Germline CDR1 and CDR2: SGDLS and YYNGEE. The CDR3 is made up of 14 amino acids.

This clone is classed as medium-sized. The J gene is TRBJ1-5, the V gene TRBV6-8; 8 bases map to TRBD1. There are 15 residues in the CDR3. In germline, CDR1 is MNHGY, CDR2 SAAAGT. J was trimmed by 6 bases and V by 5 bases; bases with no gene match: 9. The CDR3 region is CASSPTGGWIQPQHF. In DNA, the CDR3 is TGTGCCAGCAGTCCTACAGGGGGGTGGATTCAGCCCCAGCATTTT.